This is a list of T cell receptor beta chains from one sample in a study of T cells in narcolepsy. Measured with immunoSEQ multiplex PCR; TCRdb has only the in-frame clones, and not every one. Of approximately 35,000 clones listed, 75% to 90% were seen once; the top ten hold more than 0.8%. Material for sequencing was CD45RA- memory CD4+ T cells from PBMCs. These receptor sequences come from a human donor with narcolepsy. Both conserved end residues are part of each CDR3. The D gene is left open where the match is weak.

- TRBV5-4 CASSRGRRLENTEAFF
TRBD1 TRBV28 CASSSSGTGGPLNGYTF
- TRBV30 CAWSSIRGHEQFF
- TRBV7-3 CASSLKRGGTDTQYF
- TRBV10-3 CAISESRGESPYEQYF
- TRBV4-3 CASSQDAGPGGANVLTF
TRBD2 TRBV6-5 CASRGGGTQYF
- TRBV6-1 CATYLFEKLFF
- TRBV11-2 CASSLESNTEAFF
TRBD1 TRBV28 CASSPNRGGNTIYF
- TRBV5-1 CASKAAGERGYGYTF
- TRBV30 CAYRDGNTEAFF
- TRBV7-9 CASSLRRSYNSPLHF
- TRBV6-1 CASSEGDTGELFF
TRBD2 TRBV14 CASSPSLAGGHNEQFF
TRBD2 TRBV28 CASNLSGREGETQYF
TRBD1 TRBV7-6 CASRQQGADTQYF
TRBD2 TRBV28 CASSTPSGSVHEQYF
TRBD2 TRBV7-2 CASSLGLPSQETQYF
- TRBV2 CASRTDQETQYF
- TRBV7-9 CASSLAMNTEAFF
- TRBV28 CASKIRGAHQPQHF
- TRBV29-1 CSVASVNQPQHF
- TRBV18 CASSRYWGYEAFF
TRBD1 TRBV19 CASSTRQGSSHEQYF
TRBD1 TRBV28 CASSRTGLTQYF
- TRBV4-1 CASSQGRLTGNTIYF
TRBD2 TRBV2 CASSPRGPSGGYNEQFF
- TRBV20-1 CSARGVFGAFF
- TRBV28 CASSTPEREDNEQFF
- TRBV6-1 CASSEYGNTDTQYF